The 28 T cell receptor beta chains below all came from one sample that was sequenced in a study of shared T cell receptors in the human thymus. The protocol was immunoSEQ multiplex PCR, while the TCRdb copy is restricted to in-frame clones and leaves out a portion. The sample lists 700,000 or so clones; 70% to 90% were seen once. This sample also belongs to another study, concerning human thymus T cells.

Input material: thymocytes. These receptors were taken from a girl in the first two years of life with a congenital heart defect.

The gene calls are TRBV5-4 and TRBJ2-1; TRBD2 agrees at 13 bases. The germline gives CDR1 SGHNT, CDR2 YYREEE (reference sequence). The CDR3 is 17 residues long. V dropped 0 bases and J dropped 7; count of bases not matched to a gene: 7. CDR3 sequence: CASSLVRLAGGQNEQFF. CDR3 nucleotides: TGTGCCAGCAGCTTGGTCCGACTAGCGGGAGGACAAAATGAGCAGTTCTTC.

The V call is TRBV11-2, the J call TRBJ2-5, with 9 bases that match TRBD1. In germline, CDR1 is SGHAT, CDR2 FQNNGV. J was trimmed by 11 bases and V by 0 bases; bases with no gene match: 7. This CDR3 region has 14 residues. In DNA form, the CDR3 reads TGTGCCAGCAGCTTAGACGAGGACAGGGGCCAGCAGTACTTC. Protein: CASSLDEDRGQQYF.

This chain links TRBV7-6 with TRBJ2-7; possible D gene TRBD1, 8 bases. The CDR3 is made up of 14 amino acids. The V end was cut by 5 bases, the J end by 7 bases, with 18 bases between. The germline V gene encodes CDR1 SGHVS and CDR2 FNYEAQ. CDR3 sequence reads: CASSTQGGDREQYF. DNA for the CDR3: TGTGCCAGCAGCACACAGGGGGGGGACAGGGAGCAGTACTTC.

The chain carries TRBV4-3 and TRBJ1-3; possible D gene TRBD1, 5 bases. V gave up 6 bases and J gave up 0 bases, with 12 bases separating them. Germline V CDR1 and CDR2: LGHNA, YSLEER. CDR3 length: 15 residues. The CDR3 bases are TGCGCCAGCAGTCCGACAGCGAGCTCTGGAAACACCATATATTTT. Amino acid sequence: CASSPTASSGNTIYF.

The chain carries TRBV6-5 and TRBJ2-7; 11 nucleotides align to TRBD2. CDR1 is MNHEY, CDR2 SVGAGI, per germline. This CDR3 has 15 amino acids. The V gene end was trimmed by 6 bases and the J gene end by 4 bases; junction bases not matched to a gene: 8. The CDR3 loop reads CASRVMTSGVYEQYF. The DNA for the CDR3 is TGTGCCAGCAGAGTAATGACTAGCGGGGTTTACGAGCAGTACTTC.

The rearrangement links TRBV15 to TRBJ1-5; D is unresolved. The CDR3 length is 13 residues. With 1 base removed from V and 6 bases from J, the gap between germline ends came to 7 bases. The germline V gene has CDR1 LNHNV and CDR2 YYDKDF (reference sequence). CDR3 nucleotides: TGTGCCACCAGCAGAGGAGTAAGTCAGCCCCAGCATTTT. It yields the protein CATSRGVSQPQHF.

V and J are TRBV6-1 and TRBJ1-1; D is unresolved. The CDR3 extends over 15 amino acids. V lost 1 base and J lost 5, with 14 bases in between. The germline V gene has CDR1 MNHNS and CDR2 SASEGT. The CDR3 nucleotides read TGTGCCAGCAGTGAAGGGCCCGGAGGAGGAACTGAAGCTTTCTTT. This gives the protein CASSEGPGGGTEAFF.

The chain is built from TRBV5-1 and TRBJ1-4; 8 nucleotides line up with TRBD1. V was clipped by 4 bases and J by 9 bases; unmatched bases: 17. CDR3 length equals 17 residues. The V gene's germline CDR1 is SGHRS and CDR2 YFSETQ. In DNA, the CDR3 is TGCGCCAGCAGCCTGAGTGCCTCACAGGGGGTAGAGAAAAAACTGTTTTTT. It yields the protein CASSLSASQGVEKKLFF.

V gene TRBV4-3 combines with J gene TRBJ1-4; 7 bases fit TRBD1. V lost 1 base, J lost 6 bases, and 8 bases stayed unmatched. Looked up from germline, CDR1 is LGHNA and CDR2 is YSLEER. This CDR3 has 16 residues. In nucleotides, the CDR3 is TGCGCCAGCAGCCAAGCCCCGACAGGGAAGGATGAAAAACTGTTTTTT. Translation: CASSQAPTGKDEKLFF.

This rearrangement joins TRBV30 to TRBJ2-5, with D maybe TRBD2 (7 bases). Germline CDR1 is GTSNPN and CDR2 is SVGIG (reference sequence). The V gene lost 2 bases and the J gene lost 4 bases, with 11 bases spanning the gap. CDR3 size: 13 residues. CDR3 in amino acids: CAWSLGGRETQYF. CDR3 sequence (DNA): TGTGCCTGGAGTCTGGGGGGGCGAGAGACCCAGTACTTC.

V usage is TRBV13 and J usage is TRBJ2-2; D perhaps matches TRBD2 (6 bases). The germline V and J ends were trimmed by 6 bases and 0 bases, with 14 bases remaining between them. The length of the CDR3 is 16 residues. Germline values: CDR1 PRHDT, CDR2 FYEKMQ (reference sequence). The CDR3 DNA follows: TGTGCCAGCAGTGTATGGGCGGGAACGAACACCGGGGAGCTGTTTTTT. Protein: CASSVWAGTNTGELFF.

The chain joins TRBV12-5 to TRBJ1-1; D not certain. This CDR3 comprises 15 residues. In germline, CDR1 is LGHNT, CDR2 FRNRAP. V lost 2 bases to trimming and J lost 4 bases, with 14 bases between them. The CDR3 is CASGLHLGSGTEAFF. The DNA of the CDR3 is TGTGCTAGTGGTTTGCACCTCGGGAGCGGCACTGAAGCTTTCTTT.

The chain carries TRBV2 and TRBJ2-7, with D hard to call. V gave up 8 bases and J gave up 4 bases, with 9 bases separating them. Per the germline V gene, CDR1 is SNHLY and CDR2 is FYNNEI. The CDR3 sequence is 11 residues long. The CDR3 spells CASHPAYEQYF. The DNA of the CDR3 is TGTGCCAGCCACCCCGCGTACGAGCAGTACTTC. The complete variable domain, with remaining parts taken from reference TRBV2 and TRBJ2-7, reads EPEVTQTPSHQVTQMGQEVILRCVPISNHLYFYWYRQILGQKVEFLVSFYNNEISEKSEIFDDQFSVERPDGSNFTLKIRSTKLEDSAMYFCASHPAYEQYFGPGTRLTVT.

V usage is TRBV14 and J usage is TRBJ2-3; possible D gene TRBD1, 6 bases. CDR1 SGHDN and CDR2 FVKESK come from the germline V gene. Trimming removed 5 bases from V and 5 bases from J, with 20 bases in between. The CDR3 loop spans 16 amino acids. The DNA of the CDR3 is TGTGCCAGCAGCTACCGGGACAACTTTTTGATAGATACGCAGTATTTT. Translated: CASSYRDNFLIDTQYF. The variable domain in full, completed from reference TRBV14 and TRBJ2-3, reads EAGVTQFPSHSVIEKGQTVTLRCDPISGHDNLYWYRRVMGKEIKFLLHFVKESKQDESGMPNNRFLAERTGGTYSTLKVQPAELEDSGVYFCASSYRDNFLIDTQYFGPGTRLTVL.

The chain has TRBV4-1 and TRBJ2-7; D perhaps matches TRBD1 (5 bases). Looked up from germline, CDR1 is MGHRA and CDR2 is YSYEKL. Trimming took off 0 bases at V and 0 bases at J, with 12 bases between the two ends. The length of the CDR3 is 16 residues. Here the CDR3 reads CASSQEGQDTSYEQYF. In nucleotides, the CDR3 is TGCGCCAGCAGCCAAGAGGGGCAGGACACCTCCTACGAGCAGTACTTC.

In its sample, this clone was seen a few times. The chain carries TRBV5-8 and TRBJ2-2; perhaps TRBD1 as D (5 bases). The CDR3 is 17 residues long. The germline V gene encodes CDR1 SGHTS and CDR2 YDEGEE. V was pared by 1 base and J by 6 bases, with 19 bases between. The CDR3 loop reads CASSLIGVAPVAGELFF. CDR3 nucleotides: TGTGCCAGCAGCTTGATAGGGGTCGCCCCGGTGGCCGGGGAGCTGTTTTTT.

The chain uses TRBV13 and TRBJ2-4; D gene ambiguous. Trimming shortened V by 4 bases and J by 3 bases, and 4 bases separated the two germline ends. The CDR3 spans 12 residues. Germline lookup yields CDR1 PRHDT and CDR2 FYEKMQ (reference sequence). As DNA, the CDR3 is TGTGCCAGCAGCTCCCTCAAAAACATTCAGTACTTC. Amino acid sequence: CASSSLKNIQYF.

The rearrangement links TRBV4-3 to TRBJ1-5; tentatively, D is TRBD1 (6 bases). Trimming removed 0 bases from V and 5 bases from J, with 20 bases in between. The CDR3 extends over 18 amino acids. CDR1 is LGHNA, CDR2 YSLEER, per germline. The CDR3 reads CASSQDLGQPGADQPQHF. The CDR3 DNA reads as TGCGCCAGCAGCCAAGATCTTGGACAGCCCGGAGCGGATCAGCCCCAGCATTTT.

The chain is built from TRBV4-2 and TRBJ1-4; TRBD1 matches 8 bases. Germline V gives CDR1 LGHNA, CDR2 YNFKEQ. This CDR3 is built from 15 residues. V trimming: 2 bases; J trimming: 7 bases; junction bases outside the gene matches: 6. In DNA, the CDR3 is TGTGCCAGCAGCCAAAAGGACAGGGAGGGTGAAAAACTGTTTTTT. It codes for CASSQKDREGEKLFF.

This chain joins TRBV28 and TRBJ2-3, with 12 bases lining up with TRBD2. This CDR3 has 15 residues. With 8 bases clipped from V and 9 bases from J, the junction kept 12 bases outside the gene matches. The germline V gene has CDR1 MDHEN and CDR2 SYDVKM. The CDR3 DNA reads TGTGCCAGCTACCCTCTAGCGGGGGGGCGATGCACGCAGTATTTT. The encoded protein is CASYPLAGGRCTQYF. The variable domain in full, with the rest retrieved from reference TRBV28 and TRBJ2-3, is DVKVTQSSRYLVKRTGEKVFLECVQDMDHENMFWYRQDPGLGLRLIYFSYDVKMKEKGDIPEGYSVSREKKERFSLILESASTNQTSMYLCASYPLAGGRCTQYFGPGTRLTVL.

The rearrangement links TRBV7-6 to TRBJ2-5; 12 nucleotides align to TRBD2. There are 17 residues in the CDR3. With V trimmed by 1 base and J by 2 bases, 5 bases remained unmatched. Germline loops: CDR1 SGHVS, CDR2 FNYEAQ. CDR3 amino acids: CASSLVPSGGEQETQYF. CDR3 coding DNA: TGTGCCAGCAGCTTAGTTCCTAGCGGGGGGGAACAAGAGACCCAGTACTTC.

This rearrangement joins TRBV19 to TRBJ2-5, with 7 bases that match TRBD1. The germline V gene encodes CDR1 LNHDA and CDR2 SQIVND (reference sequence). After removal of 5 bases from V and 9 bases from J, the junction contained 6 bases not matched to a gene. The CDR3 loop spans 12 amino acids. The CDR3 nucleotides read TGTGCCAGTAGTTCGACAGGGCGGGCCCAGTACTTC. It encodes CASSSTGRAQYF.

This rearrangement joins TRBV15 to TRBJ2-7; 7 bases fit TRBD1. Germline V gene sequence: CDR1 LNHNV, CDR2 YYDKDF (reference sequence). J was trimmed by 3 bases and V by 3 bases; bases with no gene match: 14. The CDR3 covers 17 residues. Written as DNA, the CDR3 is TGTGCCACCAGCAGCAGGCAACCGGGACAGACAATCTACGAGCAGTACTTC. This gives the protein CATSSRQPGQTIYEQYF.

This clone was found once. The chain is built from TRBV28 and TRBJ1-2; 7 positions agree with TRBD1. CDR1 and CDR2 from the germline V gene are MDHEN and SYDVKM. J gave up 6 bases and V 1 base, and 5 bases lay outside the gene matches. The CDR3 loop spans 14 amino acids. Here the CDR3 reads CASSLFPGGNGYTF. As DNA, the CDR3 is TGTGCCAGCAGTTTATTTCCAGGGGGGAATGGCTACACCTTC.

The gene calls are TRBV28 and TRBJ2-7; 7 bases are a match to TRBD1. Germline trimming cut 6 bases from V and 0 bases from J; bases unmatched to any gene: 8. There are 15 residues in the CDR3. Germline loops: CDR1 MDHEN, CDR2 SYDVKM. The DNA for the CDR3 is TGTGCCAGCAGGCCCCGGGACAGACCCTCCTACGAGCAGTACTTC. Translation gives CASRPRDRPSYEQYF.

V and J are TRBV2 and TRBJ2-1, with 8 bases that match TRBD2. The CDR3 has 16 residues. Per germline, CDR1 SNHLY and CDR2 FYNNEI. Trimming removed 11 bases from V and 3 bases from J; junction bases left unmatched: 15. The CDR3 sequence: CAGRNAGTRIYNEQFF. CDR3 nucleotides: TGTGCCGGACGAAACGCCGGGACTAGGATCTACAATGAGCAGTTCTTC.

J is TRBJ1-2 and V is TRBV6-5; D unclear. CDR3 size: 13 residues. V was pared by 7 bases and J by 4 bases, with 13 bases between. Germline-derived CDR1 and CDR2 are MNHEY and SVGAGI. The CDR3 DNA is TGTGCCAGCACCCGAAGAGGCTTCTATGGCTACACCTTC. Encoded protein: CASTRRGFYGYTF.

The V and J genes are TRBV5-1 and TRBJ2-5; no firm D call. The V and J ends lost 4 bases and 5 bases respectively, with 12 bases between them. CDR3 length equals 13 residues. The germline gives CDR1 SGHRS, CDR2 YFSETQ. The CDR3 reads CASSQKAEETQYF. The CDR3 region has the DNA TGCGCCAGCAGCCAAAAAGCTGAGGAGACCCAGTACTTC. Full variable domain (remainder filled in from reference TRBV5-1 and TRBJ2-5): KAGVTQTPRYLIKTRGQQVTLSCSPISGHRSVSWYQQTPGQGLQFLFEYFSETQRNKGNFPGRFSGRQFSNSRSEMNVSTLELGDSALYLCASSQKAEETQYFGPGTRLLVL.